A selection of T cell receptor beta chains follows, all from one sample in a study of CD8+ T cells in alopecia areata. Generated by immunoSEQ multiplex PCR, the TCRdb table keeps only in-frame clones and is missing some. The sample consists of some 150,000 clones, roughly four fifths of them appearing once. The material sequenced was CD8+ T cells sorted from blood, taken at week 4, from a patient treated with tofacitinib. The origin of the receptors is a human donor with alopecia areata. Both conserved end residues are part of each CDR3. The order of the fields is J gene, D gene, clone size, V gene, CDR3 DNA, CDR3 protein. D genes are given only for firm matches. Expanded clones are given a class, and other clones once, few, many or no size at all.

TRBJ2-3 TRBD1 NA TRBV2 TGTGCCAGCGTTGGACAGGCCGGGGATACGCAGTATTTT CASVGQAGDTQYF
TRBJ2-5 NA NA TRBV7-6 TGTGCCAGCAGCTTAGGGGATCCTTCGCAGTACTTC CASSLGDPSQYF
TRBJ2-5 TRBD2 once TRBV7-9 TGTGCCAGCAGCTTATCGGGAGGGGGGCAAGAGACCCAGTACTTC CASSLSGGGQETQYF
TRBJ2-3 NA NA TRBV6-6 TGTGCCAGCAGTCCACTAGGGAGCACAGATACGCAGTATTTT CASSPLGSTDTQYF
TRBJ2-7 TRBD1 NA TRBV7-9 TGTGCCAGCAGCTTAGCGGACAGGGGGGGCAACGAGCAGTACTTC CASSLADRGGNEQYF
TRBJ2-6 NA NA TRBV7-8 TGTGCCAGCAGCTTAGCGGGAGGCAGGGGCCCCTCGTCTGGGGCCAACGTCCTGACTTTC CASSLAGGRGPSSGANVLTF
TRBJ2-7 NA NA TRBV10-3 TGTGCCATCAGTGAGTCGTTACAGCCTCTGAGGAACGAGCAGTACTTC CAISESLQPLRNEQYF
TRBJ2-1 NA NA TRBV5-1 TGCGCCAGCAGCTTGGGGACAGCCATTTACAATGAGCAGTTCTTC CASSLGTAIYNEQFF
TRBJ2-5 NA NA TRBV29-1 TGCAGCGTTGAAGATTTGGGGGAGACCCAGTACTTC CSVEDLGETQYF
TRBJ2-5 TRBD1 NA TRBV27 TGTGCCAGCAGTTGGACAGGGGAGTGGGAGCAGTACTTC CASSWTGEWEQYF
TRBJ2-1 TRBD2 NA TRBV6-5 TGTGCCAGCAGTTACTCCTCCGGGGGGGAGCAGTTCTTC CASSYSSGGEQFF
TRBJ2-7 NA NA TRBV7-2 TGTGCCAGCAGCCCGGGGGTAGGAGCCTACGAGCAGTACTTC CASSPGVGAYEQYF
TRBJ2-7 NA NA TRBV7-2 TGTGCCAGCAGCTACGGGCGGGGCTACGAGCAGTACTTC CASSYGRGYEQYF
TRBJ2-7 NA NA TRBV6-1 TGTGCCAGCAGTCTAGCAGGAGGGCTCTACGAGCAGTACTTC CASSLAGGLYEQYF
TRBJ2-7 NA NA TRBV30 TGTGCCTGGAGTGACGGGACGTCGCTCTACGAGCAGTACTTC CAWSDGTSLYEQYF
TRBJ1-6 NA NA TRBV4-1 TGCGCCAGCAGCCAACGGGTGCTTAATTCACCCCTCCACTTT CASSQRVLNSPLHF
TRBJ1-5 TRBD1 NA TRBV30 TGTGCCTGGAGTTCGGACAGGACCGGGGGGCCCCAGCATTTT CAWSSDRTGGPQHF
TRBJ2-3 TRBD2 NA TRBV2 TGTGCCAGCATAGCTAGCGGTATCACAGATACGCAGTATTTT CASIASGITDTQYF
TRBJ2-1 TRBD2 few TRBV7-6 TGTGCCAGCAGCTCGTCACTAGCGGGGGGGCCTCAGGAGCAGTTCTTC CASSSSLAGGPQEQFF
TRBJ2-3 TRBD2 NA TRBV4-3 TGCGCCAGCAGCCAAGATAGCGCGGGGGGGCCAACAGATACGCAGTATTTT CASSQDSAGGPTDTQYF
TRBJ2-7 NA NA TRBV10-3 TGTGCCATCAGTGAGGCGGATCCTTACATTGCCTACGAGCAGTACTTC CAISEADPYIAYEQYF
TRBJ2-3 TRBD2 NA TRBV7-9 TGTGCCAGCACCTCGGGGTCCGGACTAGAAGCAGATACGCAGTATTTT CASTSGSGLEADTQYF
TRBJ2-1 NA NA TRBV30 TGTGCCTGGAGTAGAAACTACAATGAGCAGTTCTTC CAWSRNYNEQFF
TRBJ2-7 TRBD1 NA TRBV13 TGTGCCAGCAGCTTGGGACAGACCTACGAGCAGTACTTC CASSLGQTYEQYF